One sample yielded the 24 T cell receptor beta chains listed below, sequenced in a study of cytotoxic CD8 clonotypes in ibrutinib-treated CLL. The method was immunoSEQ multiplex PCR; TCRdb's version includes in-frame clones alone and lacks a portion of them. The table has hundreds of thousands of clones, approximately 70% seen once. Sequenced here: PBMCs, sampled after 12 months of ibrutinib treatment. These receptors were collected from a human donor with chronic lymphocytic leukemia.

The chain recombines TRBV19 with TRBJ1-5, with D possibly being TRBD1 (5 bases). The CDR3 has 15 amino acids. Germline V gene sequence: CDR1 LNHDA, CDR2 SQIVND (reference sequence). Trimming shortened V by 3 bases and J by 3 bases, and 12 bases separated the two germline ends. The CDR3 is CASSIGTVHNQPQHF. The CDR3 coding sequence is TGTGCCAGTAGTATCGGGACGGTTCACAATCAGCCCCAGCATTTT.

The sample holds a few counts of this clone. The chain joins TRBV27 to TRBJ1-1, with 7 bases identical to TRBD1. This CDR3 has 16 amino acids. V shed 2 bases, J shed 5 bases, and the junction held 11 bases outside the gene matches. Germline V gene data show CDR1 as MNHEY and CDR2 as SMNVEV (reference sequence). In nucleotides, the CDR3 is TGTGCCAGCAGTTTACCCCCGACAGGGAAGCAAACTGAAGCTTTCTTT. Translating it yields CASSLPPTGKQTEAFF.

This clone has a count of ten or more. The chain joins TRBV7-9 to TRBJ2-3; D not certain. This CDR3 comprises 13 residues. CDR1 and CDR2 from the germline V gene are SEHNR and FQNEAQ (reference sequence). Trimming shortened V by 6 bases and J by 4 bases, and 11 bases separated the two germline ends. The chain's CDR3 is CASSSNPADTQYF. As DNA, the CDR3 is TGTGCCAGCAGTTCCAATCCCGCAGATACGCAGTATTTT.

The sample holds one count of this clone. This rearrangement joins TRBV7-8 to TRBJ1-1; 9 nucleotides agree with TRBD1. Germline trimming cut 8 bases from V and 1 base from J; bases unmatched to any gene: 5. The CDR3 runs to 14 residues. Germline CDR1 SGHVS, CDR2 FQNEAQ. CDR3: CASYGQGRNTEAFF. DNA for the CDR3: TGTGCCAGCTACGGACAGGGGAGGAACACTGAAGCTTTCTTT. Drawing the rest from reference TRBV7-8 and TRBJ1-1, the complete variable domain is GAGVSQSPRYKVAKRGQDVALRCDPISGHVSLFWYQQALGQGPEFLTYFQNEAQLDKSGLPSDRFFAERPEGSVSTLKIQRTQQEDSAVYLCASYGQGRNTEAFFGQGTRLTVV.

The chain employs TRBV19 and TRBJ1-2, with unresolved D. The germline V gene encodes CDR1 LNHDA and CDR2 SQIVND (reference sequence). V lost 8 bases and J 5 bases, leaving 12 bases between the germline ends. The CDR3 extends over 12 amino acids. The CDR3 spells CASLDAEYGYTF. The CDR3 region has the DNA TGTGCCAGTCTGGACGCAGAATATGGCTACACCTTC. The entire variable domain, with the rest obtained from reference TRBV19 and TRBJ1-2, is as follows: DGGITQSPKYLFRKEGQNVTLSCEQNLNHDAMYWYRQDPGQGLRLIYYSQIVNDFQKGDIAEGYSVSREKKESFPLTVTSAQKNPTAFYLCASLDAEYGYTFGSGTRLTVV.

The chain links TRBV2 to TRBJ2-7; 9 bases fit TRBD1. With 7 bases clipped from V and 3 bases from J, the junction kept 7 bases outside the gene matches. This CDR3 comprises 14 residues. Germline V lookup: CDR1 SNHLY, CDR2 FYNNEI. In DNA form, the CDR3 reads TGTGCCAGCACCCGAGAGACAGGGGGCTACGAGCAGTACTTC. It specifies CASTRETGGYEQYF. Full variable domain (missing parts from reference TRBV2 and TRBJ2-7): EPEVTQTPSHQVTQMGQEVILRCVPISNHLYFYWYRQILGQKVEFLVSFYNNEISEKSEIFDDQFSVERPDGSNFTLKIRSTKLEDSAMYFCASTRETGGYEQYFGPGTRLTVT.

This chain joins TRBV6-5 and TRBJ1-2; D is possibly TRBD1 (6 bases). The CDR3 contains 14 residues. CDR1 is MNHEY and CDR2 is SVGAGI in the germline V gene. V lost 5 bases to trimming and J lost 4 bases, with 14 bases between them. The CDR3 DNA reads TGTGCCAGCAGTAATACAGGGACGGCCTATGGCTACACCTTC. This encodes CASSNTGTAYGYTF.

The V call is TRBV10-3, the J call TRBJ2-5, with TRBD2 matching over 12 bases. The CDR3 has 13 amino acids. Per the germline V gene, CDR1 is ENHRY and CDR2 is SYGVKD. The V gene end was trimmed by 10 bases and the J gene end by 5 bases; junction bases not matched to a gene: 5. DNA of the CDR3: TGTGCCACTGGACTAGCGGGAAGTGAGACCCAGTACTTC. It translates to CATGLAGSETQYF.

The gene calls are TRBV18 and TRBJ1-4; D ambiguous. V lost 8 bases and J 0 bases, leaving 10 bases between the germline ends. The CDR3 consists of 14 residues. Germline lookup yields CDR1 KGHSH and CDR2 LQKENI. CDR3 loop: CASDWSATNEKLFF. The CDR3, as DNA: TGTGCCAGCGACTGGTCCGCAACTAATGAAAAACTGTTTTTT. The entire variable domain, with the rest obtained from reference TRBV18 and TRBJ1-4, is as follows: NAGVMQNPRHLVRRRGQEARLRCSPMKGHSHVYWYRQLPEEGLKFMVYLQKENIIDESGMPKERFSAEFPKEGPSILRIQQVVRGDSAAYFCASDWSATNEKLFFGSGTQLSVL.

The chain joins TRBV7-9 to TRBJ1-3; D possibly corresponds to TRBD1 (5 bases). V was cut by 1 base and J by 3 bases, with 10 bases left in between. Germline V gives CDR1 SEHNR, CDR2 FQNEAQ (reference sequence). The CDR3 totals 15 residues. Here the CDR3 DNA reads TGTGCCAGCAGCTTAGGGGGGTCCTTTGGAAACACCATATATTTT. It translates to CASSLGGSFGNTIYF.

This chain joins TRBV27 and TRBJ1-2; tentatively, D is TRBD1 (5 bases). Per germline, CDR1 MNHEY and CDR2 SMNVEV (reference sequence). Trimming stripped 3 bases from V and 8 bases from J, with 22 bases between. The CDR3 sequence is 16 residues long. CDR3 loop: CASSLGGWRGREGYTF. For the CDR3, the DNA is TGTGCCAGCAGTTTGGGGGGGTGGAGGGGACGAGAAGGCTACACCTTC.

This chain joins TRBV29-1 and TRBJ2-7, with D maybe TRBD1 (5 bases). The CDR3 is made up of 12 amino acids. Germline CDR1 SQVTM, CDR2 ANQGSEA. V dropped 6 bases and J dropped 5 bases, with 14 bases sitting between them. The CDR3 spells CSVRAGSHEQYF. The DNA for the CDR3 is TGCAGCGTACGAGCAGGGTCCCACGAGCAGTACTTC.

This clone was counted a few times. This chain joins TRBV5-8 and TRBJ1-3, with a tentative D call TRBD1 (5 bases). The CDR3 has 15 residues. CDR1 is SGHTS and CDR2 is YDEGEE in the germline V gene. V lost 4 bases and J 3 bases, leaving 14 bases between the germline ends. The CDR3 nucleotides are TGTGCCAGCAGCCCGGGGTTAAGGGGTGGAAACACCATATATTTT. Amino acid sequence: CASSPGLRGGNTIYF.

The rearrangement uses TRBV19 and TRBJ1-5, with a possible D match to TRBD1 (5 bases). The CDR3 has 15 amino acids. V lost 1 base to trimming and J lost 6 bases, with 13 bases between them. Germline lookup yields CDR1 LNHDA and CDR2 SQIVND (reference sequence). This CDR3 reads CASSIGSGPGQPQHF. CDR3 DNA sequence: TGTGCCAGTAGTATAGGGTCAGGGCCAGGTCAGCCCCAGCATTTT.

J is TRBJ1-5 and V is TRBV5-6; D unresolved. The CDR3 spans 14 residues. Trimming cost V 2 bases and J 7 bases, with 13 bases left between them. Germline CDR1 reads SGHDT; CDR2 reads YYEEEE. In DNA, the CDR3 is TGTGCCAGCAGCTTAGGAGTTATCGGCCAGCCCCAGCATTTT. This translates into CASSLGVIGQPQHF.

The rearrangement links TRBV19 to TRBJ1-4, with D perhaps matching TRBD1 (6 bases). V was pared by 9 bases and J by 0 bases, with 14 bases between. CDR3 length equals 15 residues. Germline assignment: CDR1 LNHDA and CDR2 SQIVND (reference sequence). In nucleotides, the CDR3 is TGTGCCAGCCAGGGACAACTTACAACTAATGAAAAACTGTTTTTT. Translating it yields CASQGQLTTNEKLFF.

The chain carries TRBV15 and TRBJ2-1, with TRBD1 as a possible D gene (5 bases). V was trimmed by 0 bases and J by 9 bases, leaving 9 bases between them. The CDR3 is 13 residues long. Germline V gene sequence: CDR1 LNHNV, CDR2 YYDKDF (reference sequence). The CDR3 nucleotides read TGTGCCACCAGCAGAGATCGACAGACTGAGCAGTTCTTC. It is translated as CATSRDRQTEQFF.

The chain uses TRBV25-1 and TRBJ1-4; TRBD1 aligns across 7 bases. Germline values: CDR1 MGHDK, CDR2 SYGVNS. V shed 4 bases, J shed 14 bases, and the junction held 7 bases outside the gene matches. The CDR3 is 12 amino acids. The chain's CDR3 is CASSGGGGLLFF. The CDR3, as DNA: TGTGCCAGCAGTGGGGGAGGGGGCTTGCTGTTTTTT.

The chain carries TRBV18 and TRBJ2-2; TRBD2 is a possible D gene (6 bases). The V gene's germline CDR1 is KGHSH and CDR2 LQKENI. The CDR3 runs 15 residues. The V gene lost 2 bases and the J gene lost 1 base, with 8 bases spanning the gap. As DNA, the CDR3 is TGTGCCAGCTCACCAGCGGGGTTGAACACCGGGGAGCTGTTTTTT. Protein: CASSPAGLNTGELFF.

The chain couples TRBV5-1 to TRBJ2-7; TRBD2 matches at 7 bases. The CDR3 contains 15 residues. Germline V lookup: CDR1 SGHRS, CDR2 YFSETQ. V was pared by 1 base and J by 7 bases, with 11 bases of the junction left unmatched. The CDR3 loop is CASSLSLAGDREQYF. The CDR3 DNA sequence: TGCGCCAGCAGCTTGAGTCTTGCGGGAGATCGGGAGCAGTACTTC.

The V gene is TRBV29-1, the J gene TRBJ2-5, with TRBD1 matching 8 bases. V lost 3 bases and J lost 9; bases outside the gene matches: 12. CDR1 is SQVTM, CDR2 ANQGSEA, per germline. This CDR3 has 14 residues. This CDR3 is CSVEQDRAASAQYF. The DNA of the CDR3 is TGCAGCGTTGAGCAGGACAGGGCAGCCTCAGCCCAGTACTTC. The complete variable domain, with remaining parts taken from reference TRBV29-1 and TRBJ2-5, reads SAVISQKPSRDICQRGTSLTIQCQVDSQVTMMFWYRQQPGQSLTLIATANQGSEATYESGFVIDKFPISRPNLTFSTLTVSNMSPEDSSIYLCSVEQDRAASAQYFGPGTRLLVL.

This clone was observed at least ten times. The chain has TRBV2 and TRBJ2-6; TRBD2 aligns across 7 bases. V lost 6 bases to trimming and J lost 0 bases; unmatched junction nucleotides: 8. The length of the CDR3 is 17 residues. Germline V gives CDR1 SNHLY, CDR2 FYNNEI. CDR3 sequence reads: CASRGGTVLSGANVLTF. DNA for the CDR3: TGTGCCAGCAGGGGGGGGACGGTACTCTCTGGGGCCAACGTCCTGACTTTC.

The chain carries TRBV2 and TRBJ1-3; no clear D gene. This CDR3 spans 18 amino acids. Germline V gives CDR1 SNHLY, CDR2 FYNNEI. Between the trimmed V and J ends, which lost 1 base and 0 bases, there was a span of 16 bases. CDR3 DNA: TGTGCCAGCAGTGAAGTGCTCTGGGCCTCTCTCTCTGGAAACACCATATATTTT. The encoded protein is CASSEVLWASLSGNTIYF.

V and J are TRBV6-5 and TRBJ1-2; D possibly corresponds to TRBD1 (6 bases). V lost 7 bases, J lost 4 bases, and 7 bases lay in between. Germline CDR1 MNHEY, CDR2 SVGAGI. The CDR3 is 11 amino acids. CDR3 nucleotides: TGTGCCAGCAAGGGGGGCTATGGCTACACCTTC. Translating it yields CASKGGYGYTF.